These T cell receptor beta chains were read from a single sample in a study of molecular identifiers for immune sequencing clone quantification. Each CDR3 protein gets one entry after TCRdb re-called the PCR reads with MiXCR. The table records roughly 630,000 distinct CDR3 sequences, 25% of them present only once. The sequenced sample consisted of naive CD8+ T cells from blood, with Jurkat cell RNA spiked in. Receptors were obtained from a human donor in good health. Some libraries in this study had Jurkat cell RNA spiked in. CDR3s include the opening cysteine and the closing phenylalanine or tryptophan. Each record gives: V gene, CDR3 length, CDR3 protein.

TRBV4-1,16,CASSQDPGQGLDEQYF
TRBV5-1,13,CANSLDVPDTQYF
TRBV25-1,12,CAREWAQETQYF
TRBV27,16,CASSPVGTGADTKAFF
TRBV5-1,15,CASSLELAWGNEQFF
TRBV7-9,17,CASSLVPGQGENTEAFF
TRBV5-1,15,CASSLLGSEFNEQFF
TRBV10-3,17,CAISDRDLGPINYGYPF
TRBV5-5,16,CASSLREDRVKTEAFF
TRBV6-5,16,CASSLLRGTMNTEAFF
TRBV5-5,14,CASSGGPVYNEQFF
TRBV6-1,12,CASIQPGQPQHF
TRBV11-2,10,CASAGPIWFF
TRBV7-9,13,CASSSPGASAPYF
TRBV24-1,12,CATSDITDTQYF
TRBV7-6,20,CASSLSPGLAGGTNTGELFF
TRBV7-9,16,CASSPLAGELHGELFF
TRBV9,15,CASYAAGTGQDTQYF
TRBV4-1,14,CASSHPMEVTEAFF
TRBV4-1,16,CASSQDNGRATDTQYF
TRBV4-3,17,CASSQGLGGVSEDTQYF
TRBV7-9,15,CASSPTLSYNSPLHF
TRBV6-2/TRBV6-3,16,CASSYQTQGNDDEAFF
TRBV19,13,CGPGGSQVETQYF
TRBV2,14,CASIYDRGYYEQYF
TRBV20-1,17,CSAPGASGGLGTDTQCF
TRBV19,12,CASNYRNQPQHF
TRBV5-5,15,CASSFGGGLVFGQYF